These 23 T cell receptor beta chains were all obtained from the same sample, sequenced in a study of post-analysis software for immune sequencing data. General study findings and limits: Comparison of patients with controls showed five TRBV segments more frequent in patients, TRBV5-6, TRBV5-1 and TRBV20-1 among them.

These receptors are not linked to any known antigen. Libraries were made from TCR beta cDNA, and they carried unique molecular identifiers. One entry per CDR3 protein, called by TCRdb with MiXCR from the PCR reads. This sample has roughly 540,000 distinct CDR3 sequences, with 34% found just once. The source material was blood. These receptor sequences come from a girl aged 2-17 years with multiple sclerosis.

The chain couples TRBV6-1 to TRBJ2-5; TRBD2 matches at 8 bases. The CDR3 contains 15 residues. Losses at the gene ends were 8 bases for V and 3 bases for J; bases not matched to a gene: 11. Germline CDR1 and CDR2: MNHNS and SASEGT. The CDR3 protein is CASSQRSGGKETQYF. The CDR3 DNA follows: TGTGCCAGCTCCCAACGGAGCGGGGGAAAAGAGACCCAGTACTTC.

The chain couples TRBV5-1 to TRBJ2-5, with 7 bases matching TRBD1. The CDR3 sequence is 14 residues long. Per germline, CDR1 SGHRS and CDR2 YFSETQ. V lost 4 bases and J lost 4; bases outside the gene matches: 7. The chain's CDR3 is CASSLMTGPETQYF. The CDR3 nucleotides are TGCGCCAGCAGCCTGATGACAGGGCCAGAGACCCAGTACTTC.

The gene calls are TRBV7-9 and TRBJ2-5, with 8 nucleotides matching TRBD2. The DNA end favors TRBJ2-7, so the J call may be wrong. The CDR3 consists of 15 residues. Germline lookup yields CDR1 SEHNR and CDR2 FQNEAQ (reference sequence). CDR3 amino acids: CASSLPTSEYYEQYF. In DNA form, the CDR3 reads TGTGCCAGCAGCTTGCCGACTAGCGAATACTACGAGCAGTACTTC.

With respect to this clonotype: Without the conserved terminal phenylalanine or tryptophan, this CDR3 likely stems from a read error. The chain couples TRBV10-1 to TRBJ2-1, with a possible D match to TRBD1 (7 bases). The V and J ends lost 6 bases and 6 bases respectively, with 18 bases between them. The CDR3 sequence is 15 residues long. Germline CDR1 is WNHNN and CDR2 is SYGVQD (reference sequence). The CDR3 DNA reads as TGCGCCAGCAGCGCCTGGGCAGGGGGAGGCAATGAGCAGTTCGTC. It translates to CASSAWAGGGNEQFV.

V usage is TRBV4-2 and J usage is TRBJ2-4; D perhaps matches TRBD1 (5 bases). TRBJ2-7 matches the DNA end more closely, so the J call is doubtful. Germline CDR1 and CDR2: LGHNA and YNFKEQ. This CDR3 contains 15 residues. The CDR3, as DNA: TGTGCCAGCAGCCAAGAGCGTCAGGGTCTATACGAGCAGTACTTC. This translates into CASSQERQGLYEQYF.

This clonotype was seen a handful of times. The V call is TRBV5-1, the J call TRBJ2-7; a weak D match, TRBD2 (6 bases). Germline V gene sequence: CDR1 SGHRS, CDR2 YFSETQ. Trimming took 6 bases from V and 5 from J, leaving 12 bases between them. This CDR3 has 12 amino acids. The CDR3 is CASKGGFDEQYF. The DNA of the CDR3 is TGCGCCAGCAAGGGAGGTTTCGACGAGCAGTACTTC.

As to this clonotype: A junction boundary mismatches the germline segment, possibly from a read error. The chain combines TRBV20-1 with TRBJ2-7; D unclear. The CDR3 is made up of 15 amino acids. CDR1 is DFQATT, CDR2 SNEGSKA, per germline (reference sequence). CDR3 coding DNA: TGCAGTGCCAGAGATATTAGACTCATTGCCTACGAGCAGTACTTC. Encoded protein: CSARDIRLIAYEQYF.

On this clonotype itself: One end of the junction fails to match germline, which may point to a read error. J is TRBJ2-2 and V is TRBV7-2; either TRBD1 or TRBD2 may supply D (6 bases each). The CDR3 contains 15 residues. CDR1 and CDR2 from the germline V gene are SGHTA and FQGNSA. CDR3 sequence (DNA): TGTGCCAGCAGGTTAGGGGGGACGAACACCGGGGAGCTGTTTTTT. This gives the protein CASRLGGTNTGELFF.

This clonotype has more than one count but fewer than ten. V and J are TRBV2 and TRBJ2-3; 8 positions match TRBD1. With V trimmed by 6 bases and J by 1 base, 6 bases remained unmatched. This CDR3 is 15 amino acids long. Germline CDR1 is SNHLY and CDR2 is FYNNEI. The CDR3 region is CASRVLQGGTDTQYF. The CDR3 region has the DNA TGTGCCAGCAGGGTTTTACAGGGGGGCACAGATACGCAGTATTTT.

This clonotype has just a few counts. This chain connects TRBV12-3 or TRBV12-4 to TRBJ2-7; D is ambiguous. V lost 2 bases and J 3 bases, leaving 5 bases between the germline ends. The CDR3 extends over 12 amino acids. The CDR3 spells CASSLRVYEQYF. Here the CDR3 DNA reads TGTGCCAGCAGTTTAAGAGTCTACGAGCAGTACTTC.

This chain connects TRBV28 to TRBJ2-1; weak D call: TRBD2 (6 bases). Trimming left V 6 bases short and J 10 bases short, with 13 bases between. The germline V gene has CDR1 MDHEN and CDR2 SYDVKM. CDR3 length equals 12 residues. The CDR3 DNA follows: TGTGCCAGCAGACGCCCGGGGGACGAGCAGTTCTTC. It codes for CASRRPGDEQFF.

This chain joins TRBV5-5 and TRBJ1-2; 8 bases line up with TRBD1. The ends lost 4 bases at V and 4 bases at J; junction bases unmatched: 12. The CDR3 is made up of 16 amino acids. Per the germline V gene, CDR1 is SGHKS and CDR2 is YYEKEE (reference sequence). The CDR3 DNA sequence: TGTGCCAGCAGCGCCGGGACAGGTGGCCCGTTCTATGGCTACACCTTC. Translation gives CASSAGTGGPFYGYTF.

This clonotype was observed once. This CDR3 reads CASALSGGSTDTQYF. The CDR3 DNA is TGTGCCAGCGCCCTTAGCGGGGGGAGCACAGATACGCAGTATTTT. V is TRBV18 and J is TRBJ2-3; 10 positions match TRBD2. Germline lookup yields CDR1 KGHSH and CDR2 LQKENI. The junction had 5 bases not matched to a gene; V was cut back by 8 bases and J by 0 bases. The CDR3 has 15 residues.

V is TRBV10-2 and J is TRBJ2-7; unclear D gene. The CDR3 sequence is 13 residues long. CDR1 WSHSY and CDR2 SAAADI come from the germline V gene. V lost 4 bases to trimming and J lost 2 bases, with 9 bases between them. The CDR3 DNA reads as TGCGCCAGCAGTGTAGGCTTCACCTACGAGCAGTACTTC. The encoded protein is CASSVGFTYEQYF.

The chain employs TRBV14 and TRBJ1-2; D remains ambiguous. V was pared by 0 bases and J by 3 bases, with 8 bases between. Germline V gives CDR1 SGHDN, CDR2 FVKESK. The CDR3 is 14 residues long. CDR3 DNA sequence: TGTGCCAGCAGCCAAGATCACAGAGACTATGGCTACACCTTC. Its translation is CASSQDHRDYGYTF.

The V gene is TRBV4-1, the J gene TRBJ1-1; no firm D call. The CDR3 loop spans 14 amino acids. Trimming took 8 bases from V and 0 from J, leaving 13 bases between them. CDR1 is MGHRA and CDR2 is YSYEKL in the germline V gene. CDR3 residues: CASAIEGLNTEAFF. The CDR3 bases are TGCGCCAGCGCTATAGAGGGATTGAACACTGAAGCTTTCTTT.

This clonotype showed up just a few times. The chain combines TRBV20-1 with TRBJ2-7, with 10 bases aligning to TRBD1. The CDR3 is made up of 15 amino acids. Per germline, CDR1 DFQATT and CDR2 SNEGSKA (reference sequence). Losses at the gene ends were 0 bases for V and 3 bases for J; bases not matched to a gene: 5. This CDR3 is CSARDMTGGHYEQYF. In DNA form, the CDR3 reads TGCAGTGCTAGAGATATGACAGGGGGCCACTACGAGCAGTACTTC.

The genes are TRBV20-1 and TRBJ1-4, with D possibly being TRBD1 (6 bases). The germline V gene encodes CDR1 DFQATT and CDR2 SNEGSKA (reference sequence). CDR3 length: 13 residues. The V end was cut by 4 bases, the J end by 4 bases, with 10 bases between. The chain's CDR3 is CSANRVVNEKLFF. In DNA, the CDR3 is TGCAGTGCTAACAGGGTCGTTAATGAAAAACTGTTTTTT.

This clonotype was seen at least ten times. V usage is TRBV7-9 and J usage is TRBJ2-5, with D tentatively TRBD1 (6 bases). Trimming took off 7 bases at V and 8 bases at J, with 14 bases between the two ends. This CDR3 is built from 12 residues. Per germline, CDR1 SEHNR and CDR2 FQNEAQ (reference sequence). The chain's CDR3 is CASTGQQRTQYF. The CDR3 DNA is TGTGCCAGCACCGGACAGCAGAGAACCCAGTACTTC.

This clonotype was counted a few times. The rearrangement joins TRBV12-3 or TRBV12-4 to TRBJ2-3; 10 nucleotides agree with TRBD1. The CDR3 totals 14 residues. V lost 5 bases and J lost 4; bases outside the gene matches: 3. The CDR3, as DNA: TGTGCCAGCAGTCGGGACAGGGGAGCAGATACGCAGTATTTT. Its protein is CASSRDRGADTQYF.

The chain recombines TRBV7-8 with TRBJ2-1, with 8 bases fitting TRBD1. CDR3 length: 16 amino acids. J gave up 8 bases and V 4 bases, and 13 bases lay outside the gene matches. The germline CDR1 and CDR2 sequences are SGHVS and FQNEAQ. CDR3 sequence: CASSSYTGGIVDEQFF. The DNA of the CDR3 is TGTGCCAGCAGCTCTTACACAGGGGGGATTGTGGATGAGCAGTTCTTC. Together with reference TRBV7-8 and TRBJ2-1, the CDR3 gives the full variable domain: GAGVSQSPRYKVAKRGQDVALRCDPISGHVSLFWYQQALGQGPEFLTYFQNEAQLDKSGLPSDRFFAERPEGSVSTLKIQRTQQEDSAVYLCASSSYTGGIVDEQFFGPGTRLTVL.

This chain connects TRBV7-9 to TRBJ2-5; 9 nucleotides line up with TRBD2. Looked up from germline, CDR1 is SEHNR and CDR2 is FQNEAQ (reference sequence). V lost 2 bases, J lost 5 bases, and 6 bases stayed unmatched. This CDR3 has 15 amino acids. CDR3 nucleotides: TGTGCCAGCAGCTTACCGCTAGCGGGGATTGAGACCCAGTACTTC. It codes for CASSLPLAGIETQYF.

This clonotype was counted only a few times. The gene calls are TRBV6-5 and TRBJ2-2; D unclear. Germline assignment: CDR1 MNHEY and CDR2 SVGAGI. Trimming removed 4 bases from V and 5 bases from J, with 5 bases in between. CDR3 size: 12 residues. The CDR3 DNA reads TGTGCCAGCAGTTCATGGACCGGGGAGCTGTTTTTT. Protein product: CASSSWTGELFF.